This entry lists 18 T cell receptor beta chains sequenced from one sample in a study of T-cell memory formation after mild COVID-19. TCRdb called the 5' RACE reads again in MiXCR, with one record for every CDR3 protein. This table has 110,000 or so distinct CDR3 sequences, 20% to 25% appearing once. The sequenced sample consisted of PBMCs or a T cell subset sorted from them (not recorded which). These receptors were collected from a man between 18 and 35 years old who had mild COVID-19 (a few samples of this study predate the infection). Cell type and time point are not known.

The J gene is TRBJ1-1, the V gene TRBV7-9; no firm D call. The CDR3 loop spans 12 amino acids. V lost 1 base and J 7 bases, leaving 7 bases between the germline ends. Germline CDR1 and CDR2: SEHNR and FQNEAQ (reference sequence). CDR3 nucleotides: TGTGCCAGCAGCTTAGGATATGATGAAGCTTTCTTT. This translates into CASSLGYDEAFF.

The chain couples TRBV7-9 to TRBJ2-2, with 9 bases matching TRBD1. The CDR3 runs to 14 residues. Germline V gives CDR1 SEHNR, CDR2 FQNEAQ (reference sequence). Losses at the gene ends were 6 bases for V and 7 bases for J; bases not matched to a gene: 6. DNA for the CDR3: TGTGCCAGCAGGACGACAGGGGGTAGCGGGGAGCTGTTTTTT. Encoded protein: CASRTTGGSGELFF.

This clonotype was seen more than once but under ten times. The chain uses TRBV7-2 and TRBJ2-5; D unclear. Looked up from germline, CDR1 is SGHTA and CDR2 is FQGNSA. The CDR3 is 12 residues long. The V end was cut by 1 base, the J end by 5 bases, with 5 bases between. As DNA, the CDR3 is TGTGCCAGCAGCTTAGGGCGGGAGACCCAGTACTTC. This translates into CASSLGRETQYF.

The chain combines TRBV9 with TRBJ2-1; no firm D call. This CDR3 comprises 15 residues. Germline CDR1 reads SGDLS; CDR2 reads YYNGEE. The V end lost 0 bases, the J end lost 4 bases, and 11 bases lay between the germline ends. This chain's CDR3 is CASSVEPSGYNEQFF. CDR3 in DNA: TGTGCCAGCAGCGTAGAGCCGTCTGGGTACAATGAGCAGTTCTTC.

V gene TRBV10-2 combines with J gene TRBJ2-7; TRBD1 matches 8 bases. The trim removed 6 bases at V and 2 bases at J, leaving 6 bases unmatched. CDR1 WSHSY and CDR2 SAAADI come from the germline V gene. The CDR3 is 14 amino acids. This CDR3 is CASSSGTGPYEQYF. The CDR3 DNA follows: TGCGCCAGCAGCTCAGGGACAGGCCCCTACGAGCAGTACTTC.

This clonotype came up many times. The CDR3 coding sequence is TGTGCCACCAGTGACGATGACTATCTCAACACCGGGGAGCTGTTTTTT. This codes for CATSDDDYLNTGELFF. The chain links TRBV24-1 to TRBJ2-2; weak D call: TRBD2 (5 bases). The length of the CDR3 is 16 residues. Germline V CDR1 and CDR2: KGHDR, SFDVKD. Trimming left V 4 bases short and J 2 bases short, with 13 bases between.

The chain has TRBV4-1 and TRBJ2-5; 12 nucleotides agree with TRBD2. V gave up 0 bases and J gave up 5 bases; unmatched junction bases: 7. The germline gives CDR1 MGHRA, CDR2 YSYEKL. The CDR3 covers 17 residues. The CDR3 region is CASSQDGLAGRDETQYF. The CDR3 DNA sequence: TGCGCCAGCAGCCAAGATGGACTAGCGGGGAGGGATGAGACCCAGTACTTC.

The chain uses TRBV7-6 and TRBJ2-5; D not resolved. CDR3 size: 16 residues. CDR1 and CDR2 from the germline V gene are SGHVS and FNYEAQ. Trimming removed 7 bases from V and 2 bases from J, with 20 bases in between. CDR3 DNA sequence: TGTGCCAGCACCCACCGTTCCCGGGTCCGACAAGAGACCCAGTACTTC. This codes for CASTHRSRVRQETQYF.

This clonotype has just a few counts. The gene calls are TRBV28 and TRBJ2-2; the D call may be TRBD1 or TRBD2 (5 bases each). From germline, CDR1 is MDHEN and CDR2 SYDVKM. Trimming cost V 2 bases and J 6 bases, with 19 bases left between them. The CDR3 loop spans 17 amino acids. CDR3 DNA: TGTGCCAGCAGTTTAGTCGGCTGGGACCCAGCCCCCGGGGAGCTGTTTTTT. Residues: CASSLVGWDPAPGELFF. The full variable domain, with the rest looked up from reference TRBV28 and TRBJ2-2, is DVKVTQSSRYLVKRTGEKVFLECVQDMDHENMFWYRQDPGLGLRLIYFSYDVKMKEKGDIPEGYSVSREKKERFSLILESASTNQTSMYLCASSLVGWDPAPGELFFGEGSRLTVL.

This clonotype was detected a few times. The V and J genes are TRBV6-5 and TRBJ2-5; D not resolved. The ends were cut back, 0 bases at V and 4 bases at J, with 6 bases in the middle. The CDR3 is made up of 13 amino acids. Per the germline V gene, CDR1 is MNHEY and CDR2 is SVGAGI. The DNA of the CDR3 is TGTGCCAGCAGTTACTCGAACGGAGAGACCCAGTACTTC. Amino acid sequence: CASSYSNGETQYF.

This clonotype occurred a few times. The chain combines TRBV7-9 with TRBJ2-2; 9 nucleotides line up with TRBD2. From germline, CDR1 is SEHNR and CDR2 FQNEAQ (reference sequence). V gave up 5 bases and J gave up 9 bases; unmatched junction bases: 13. The CDR3 has 16 residues. CDR3 bases: TGTGCCAGCAGCAGGGGACTAGCAGTGTCCGCCCGGGAGCTGTTTTTT. Translating it yields CASSRGLAVSARELFF.

This clonotype was seen more than once but under ten times. The chain joins TRBV5-1 to TRBJ2-3, with unresolved D. Trimming removed 2 bases at V and 6 bases at J, with 7 bases between. This CDR3 comprises 12 residues. Germline V gene sequence: CDR1 SGHRS, CDR2 YFSETQ. CDR3 coding DNA: TGCGCCAGCAGCTTTCAGCGTGATACGCAGTATTTT. Translation gives CASSFQRDTQYF.

This clonotype was picked up a small number of times. The gene calls are TRBV7-9 and TRBJ2-1; perhaps TRBD1 as D (6 bases). Germline CDR1 and CDR2: SEHNR and FQNEAQ (reference sequence). The CDR3 totals 13 residues. V was pared by 5 bases and J by 6 bases, with 11 bases between. The CDR3 DNA reads as TGTGCCAGCAGCCCTCCCAGGGGCAATGAGCAGTTCTTC. Translating it yields CASSPPRGNEQFF.

This clonotype was counted a few times. This chain joins TRBV9 and TRBJ2-7, with D tentatively TRBD1 or TRBD2 (5 bases each). This CDR3 is built from 15 residues. V lost 4 bases and J lost 6, with 20 bases in between. CDR1 SGDLS and CDR2 YYNGEE come from the germline V gene. CDR3 nucleotide sequence: TGTGCCAGCAGCTCTACGCCGGGACCGAGAGGCGAGCAGTACTTC. Translated: CASSSTPGPRGEQYF.

J is TRBJ2-2 and V is TRBV6-5; no reliable D call. V shed 4 bases and J shed 4 bases, with 13 bases lying between them. Germline assignment: CDR1 MNHEY and CDR2 SVGAGI. CDR3 length: 15 amino acids. CDR3 protein: CASSLGSYTTGELFF. DNA of the CDR3: TGTGCCAGCAGTTTGGGCAGCTATACCACCGGGGAGCTGTTTTTT.

This clonotype was counted only a few times. The chain carries TRBV6-6 and TRBJ2-7; 7 bases line up with TRBD2. There are 14 residues in the CDR3. Germline CDR1 reads MNHNY; CDR2 reads SVGAGI (reference sequence). The J segment lost 4 bases and the V segment lost 6 bases, leaving 9 bases of the junction unmatched. Here the CDR3 DNA reads TGTGCCAGCAGCCACGCCCTAGCGGCATACGAGCAGTACTTC. Its protein product is CASSHALAAYEQYF.

The chain links TRBV7-8 to TRBJ2-1; 8 bases fit TRBD1. V dropped 8 bases and J dropped 1; count of bases not matched to a gene: 10. This CDR3 contains 16 residues. The germline V gene encodes CDR1 SGHVS and CDR2 FQNEAQ. The CDR3 spells CASGWTGIVSYNEQFF. CDR3 nucleotides: TGTGCCAGCGGATGGACAGGGATAGTATCCTACAATGAGCAGTTCTTC. The variable domain in full, completed from reference TRBV7-8 and TRBJ2-1, reads GAGVSQSPRYKVAKRGQDVALRCDPISGHVSLFWYQQALGQGPEFLTYFQNEAQLDKSGLPSDRFFAERPEGSVSTLKIQRTQQEDSAVYLCASGWTGIVSYNEQFFGPGTRLTVL.

The chain links TRBV2 to TRBJ1-2, with D hard to call. The germline V and J ends were trimmed by 2 bases and 11 bases, with 21 bases remaining between them. Per the germline V gene, CDR1 is SNHLY and CDR2 is FYNNEI. The CDR3 extends over 15 amino acids. CDR3 in amino acids: CASSESPSGFRGYTF. In DNA form, the CDR3 reads TGTGCCAGCAGTGAATCACCGTCCGGCTTTCGTGGATACACCTTC.